Below are 24 T cell receptor beta chains sequenced from a single sample in a study of cytomegalovirus exposure and HLA in healthy donors. Sequencing used immunoSEQ multiplex PCR; TCRdb keeps in-frame clones, though not all of them. The sample includes under 150,000 clones, about 87% seen only once; the top ten take approximately 2.1%. Sequenced sample: PBMCs. These receptors all stem from a woman younger than 35 in good health and CMV-seronegative.

This clone has just one count. J is TRBJ1-1 and V is TRBV15; no clear D. Trimming cost V 0 bases and J 4 bases, with 9 bases left between them. Germline CDR1 LNHNV, CDR2 YYDKDF (reference sequence). The CDR3 is 14 amino acids. CDR3: CATSRDTGFTEAFF. For the CDR3, the DNA is TGTGCCACCAGCAGAGACACGGGATTCACTGAAGCTTTCTTT.

The chain couples TRBV7-9 to TRBJ2-5; 7 bases fit TRBD1. The CDR3 has 14 residues. V shed 3 bases, J shed 1 base, and the junction held 2 bases outside the gene matches. CDR1 is SEHNR and CDR2 is FQNEAQ in the germline V gene (reference sequence). The CDR3 coding sequence is TGTGCCAGCAGCTTTGGGACAGCCCAAGAGACCCAGTACTTC. Translating gives CASSFGTAQETQYF.

The chain recombines TRBV4-3 with TRBJ2-3; 8 nucleotides align to TRBD2. The CDR3 runs 17 residues. The ends lost 1 base at V and 3 bases at J; junction bases unmatched: 9. Germline V gene lookup returns CDR1 LGHNA and CDR2 YSLEER. CDR3 sequence reads: CASSQGGTSGSTDTQYF. CDR3 bases: TGCGCCAGCAGCCAAGGTGGGACTAGTGGTTCGACAGATACGCAGTATTTT.

This chain joins TRBV27 and TRBJ2-7; D gene unclear. This CDR3 is built from 14 residues. Per germline, CDR1 MNHEY and CDR2 SMNVEV (reference sequence). Trimming shortened V by 4 bases and J by 2 bases, and 12 bases separated the two germline ends. The CDR3 here is CASSSSLTPYEQYF. CDR3 DNA: TGTGCCAGCAGTTCGTCCCTAACTCCCTACGAGCAGTACTTC.

The chain joins TRBV7-2 to TRBJ1-2; 7 bases are a match to TRBD1. Trimming removed 5 bases from V and 8 bases from J; junction bases left unmatched: 8. Germline assignment: CDR1 SGHTA and CDR2 FQGNSA. The CDR3 has 13 residues. In nucleotides, the CDR3 is TGTGCCAGCAGCGCGCGGACAGGAGGAGGCTACACCTTC. Protein product: CASSARTGGGYTF.

The chain uses TRBV27 and TRBJ2-6; 9 bases are shared with TRBD1. Per the germline V gene, CDR1 is MNHEY and CDR2 is SMNVEV (reference sequence). There are 15 residues in the CDR3. Trimming at V came to 6 bases and at J to 4 bases, leaving 4 bases not matched to a gene. CDR3 sequence (DNA): TGTGCCAGCAGAGACAGGGGGGTCGGGGCCAACGTCCTGACTTTC. It specifies CASRDRGVGANVLTF.

The chain employs TRBV13 and TRBJ1-2; 8 bases match TRBD1. CDR1 is PRHDT and CDR2 is FYEKMQ in the germline V gene (reference sequence). Trimming at V came to 7 bases and at J to 3 bases, leaving 16 bases not matched to a gene. This CDR3 spans 17 amino acids. The CDR3 reads CASNLYLTGTGDYGYTF. The DNA for the CDR3 is TGTGCCAGCAACCTTTACCTAACCGGGACAGGTGACTATGGCTACACCTTC.

V gene TRBV30 combines with J gene TRBJ2-7, with 7 positions matching TRBD2. V was pared by 4 bases and J by 0 bases, with 3 bases of the junction left unmatched. The CDR3 contains 13 residues. CDR1 and CDR2 (germline): GTSNPN, SVGIG (reference sequence). For the CDR3, the DNA is TGTGCCTGGATGACTAGCTTCTCCTACGAGCAGTACTTC. This encodes CAWMTSFSYEQYF. The full variable domain, completed using reference TRBV30 and TRBJ2-7, is SQTIHQWPATLVQPVGSPLSLECTVEGTSNPNLYWYRQAAGRGLQLLFYSVGIGQISSEVPQNLSASRPQDRQFILSSKKLLLSDSGFYLCAWMTSFSYEQYFGPGTRLTVT.

The rearrangement uses TRBV10-2 and TRBJ2-1, with 7 nucleotides matching TRBD2. The germline V gene encodes CDR1 WSHSY and CDR2 SAAADI. After removal of 7 bases from V and 9 bases from J, the junction contained 6 bases not matched to a gene. This CDR3 comprises 12 residues. The CDR3: CASTGTMIEQFF. In nucleotides, the CDR3 is TGCGCCAGCACGGGGACTATGATTGAGCAGTTCTTC.

The J gene is TRBJ2-7, the V gene TRBV5-1; D is undetermined. CDR1 and CDR2 from the germline V gene are SGHRS and YFSETQ. The ends were cut back, 0 bases at V and 3 bases at J, with 10 bases in the middle. The CDR3 runs 14 residues. CDR3 sequence (DNA): TGCGCCAGCAGCTTGGACAGTTGGATCTACGAGCAGTACTTC. The encoded protein is CASSLDSWIYEQYF.

The chain links TRBV4-3 to TRBJ2-2; D might be TRBD2 (5 bases). This CDR3 comprises 16 residues. Germline loops: CDR1 LGHNA, CDR2 YSLEER. V was pared by 1 base and J by 7 bases, with 16 bases between. CDR3 residues: CASSQVIGVKGGELFF. CDR3 DNA sequence: TGCGCCAGCAGCCAAGTGATCGGGGTAAAAGGCGGGGAGCTGTTTTTT.

V usage is TRBV4-2 and J usage is TRBJ1-1; a weak D match, TRBD1 (5 bases). CDR3 length: 16 amino acids. Trimming removed 4 bases at V and 1 base at J, with 16 bases between. Germline CDR1 LGHNA, CDR2 YNFKEQ. For the CDR3, the DNA is TGTGCCAGCAGCCCCAAGAGGGCGGGGGGGAACACTGAAGCTTTCTTT. This sequence encodes CASSPKRAGGNTEAFF.

The rearrangement joins TRBV4-3 to TRBJ2-6, with D perhaps TRBD2 (5 bases). Germline lookup yields CDR1 LGHNA and CDR2 YSLEER. The CDR3 consists of 17 residues. Trimming left V 2 bases short and J 0 bases short, with 11 bases between. The CDR3 bases are TGCGCCAGCAGCCAAACTTACACTAGCTCTGGGGCCAACGTCCTGACTTTC. Translation: CASSQTYTSSGANVLTF.

The rearrangement uses TRBV5-4 and TRBJ1-2; 7 nucleotides agree with TRBD1. The CDR3 has 13 residues. Per the germline V gene, CDR1 is SGHNT and CDR2 is YYREEE (reference sequence). Trimming took 3 bases from V and 8 from J; bases not matched to a gene: 7. The CDR3 region has the DNA TGTGCCAGCAGCTCCCGGGACAGTAACGGCTACACCTTC. Translating gives CASSSRDSNGYTF.

The chain uses TRBV4-1 and TRBJ1-4; D ambiguous. The CDR3 is made up of 15 amino acids. The ends were cut back, 0 bases at V and 8 bases at J, with 13 bases in the middle. Germline V CDR1 and CDR2: MGHRA, YSYEKL. The CDR3 DNA reads as TGCGCCAGCAGCCAAGATCGGAGGGTGTTCGAAAAACTGTTTTTT. Translated, it gives CASSQDRRVFEKLFF.

The chain combines TRBV30 with TRBJ2-1; TRBD2 matches 10 bases. This CDR3 spans 15 amino acids. Germline CDR1 and CDR2: GTSNPN and SVGIG (reference sequence). V trimming: 4 bases; J trimming: 3 bases; junction bases outside the gene matches: 6. The CDR3 here is CAWTPGTSVYNEQFF. CDR3 in DNA: TGTGCCTGGACCCCCGGGACTAGCGTCTACAATGAGCAGTTCTTC.

This chain connects TRBV9 to TRBJ2-7; 8 nucleotides match TRBD2. Trimming cost V 1 base and J 6 bases; bases outside gene matches: 9. Germline lookup yields CDR1 SGDLS and CDR2 YYNGEE. The CDR3 has 15 amino acids. CDR3 sequence (DNA): TGTGCCAGCAGCGTATCATCGGGAGGGTATGGCGAGCAGTACTTC. Its translation: CASSVSSGGYGEQYF.

The gene calls are TRBV9 and TRBJ1-2, with 7 bases lining up with TRBD1. This CDR3 is built from 15 residues. With 4 bases clipped from V and 2 bases from J, the junction kept 8 bases outside the gene matches. In germline, CDR1 is SGDLS, CDR2 YYNGEE. This CDR3 is CASSSTVQGNYGYTF. The DNA of the CDR3 is TGTGCCAGCAGCTCCACTGTACAGGGGAACTATGGCTACACCTTC.

The rearrangement uses TRBV4-1 and TRBJ1-2; 9 bases align to TRBD1. The germline V gene encodes CDR1 MGHRA and CDR2 YSYEKL. V dropped 0 bases and J dropped 0; count of bases not matched to a gene: 5. CDR3 length: 17 residues. CDR3 coding DNA: TGCGCCAGCAGCCAAGATCGCGGGACAGGGCCTAACTATGGCTACACCTTC. This translates into CASSQDRGTGPNYGYTF.

The chain recombines TRBV18 with TRBJ1-6, with D possibly TRBD1 on 5 matching bases. The CDR3 runs to 17 residues. V was cut by 4 bases and J by 4 bases, with 17 bases left in between. Germline-derived CDR1 and CDR2 are KGHSH and LQKENI. The DNA of the CDR3 is TGTGCCAGCTCACTAACCGGAAAGGGGTTATATAATTCACCCCTCCACTTT. Residues: CASSLTGKGLYNSPLHF.

This chain uses TRBV19 with TRBJ2-1; 7 nucleotides agree with TRBD2. The CDR3 has 16 amino acids. Trimming took 5 bases from V and 0 from J; bases not matched to a gene: 7. The germline CDR1 and CDR2 sequences are LNHDA and SQIVND (reference sequence). The CDR3 protein is CASSARGGSSYNEQFF. The CDR3 nucleotides read TGTGCCAGTAGTGCCCGGGGCGGGAGCTCCTACAATGAGCAGTTCTTC.

The genes are TRBV4-1 and TRBJ1-1; 12 bases match TRBD1. This CDR3 has 20 residues. J gave up 5 bases and V 2 bases, and 18 bases lay outside the gene matches. Germline V gene lookup returns CDR1 MGHRA and CDR2 YSYEKL. CDR3 in amino acids: CASSQTHRGGQGASVTEAFF. DNA of the CDR3: TGCGCCAGCAGCCAAACTCACAGGGGGGGACAGGGGGCGTCGGTGACTGAAGCTTTCTTT.

V and J are TRBV9 and TRBJ1-6; TRBD1 might be the D (5 bases). Germline V gene sequence: CDR1 SGDLS, CDR2 YYNGEE. The CDR3 is 15 amino acids. Trimming pared 6 bases from V and 5 bases from J, leaving 15 bases between. The CDR3 DNA is TGTGCCAGCAACTATCGACAGCCCCATAATTCACCCCTCCACTTT. As protein: CASNYRQPHNSPLHF.

This clone was detected only once. The J gene is TRBJ2-1, the V gene TRBV7-9, with 13 bases identical to TRBD2. Germline CDR1 SEHNR, CDR2 FQNEAQ (reference sequence). Losses at the gene ends were 6 bases for V and 8 bases for J; bases not matched to a gene: 7. This CDR3 region has 15 residues. The CDR3 nucleotides read TGTGCCAGCAGTTCTACTAGCGGGAGGGCCTATGAGCAGTTCTTC. Translated, it gives CASSSTSGRAYEQFF. Full variable domain (outside the CDR3, taken from reference TRBV7-9 and TRBJ2-1): DTGVSQNPRHKITKRGQNVTFRCDPISEHNRLYWYRQTLGQGPEFLTYFQNEAQLEKSRLLSDRFSAERPKGSFSTLEIQRTEQGDSAMYLCASSSTSGRAYEQFFGPGTRLTVL.